The 10 T cell receptor beta chains below were found in one sample sequenced in a study of T cell changes during pregnancy in multiple sclerosis. Profiled with immunoSEQ multiplex PCR; TCRdb holds only in-frame clones, not every one. This table has over 50,000 clones, around nine tenths appearing once. The specimen was peripheral blood, collected in the third trimester of pregnancy. These receptors originate from a female donor in good health, enrolled as a control in a pregnancy study.

This clone is a singleton in its sample. The rearrangement links TRBV4-3 to TRBJ1-2; D is possibly TRBD1 (5 bases). Germline V gene data show CDR1 as LGHNA and CDR2 as YSLEER. Trimming pared 1 base from V and 8 bases from J, leaving 17 bases between. This CDR3 has 15 amino acids. The CDR3 sequence is CASSQGGTAIRGYTF. The CDR3 DNA sequence: TGCGCCAGCAGCCAAGGCGGGACGGCTATACGGGGCTACACCTTC.

J is TRBJ2-1 and V is TRBV7-2; D is undetermined. This CDR3 contains 14 residues. V gave up 2 bases and J gave up 8 bases, with 13 bases separating them. CDR1 is SGHTA, CDR2 FQGNSA, per germline. The CDR3 nucleotides are TGTGCCAGCAGCTTAAGGTTGACACGTGATGAGCAGTTCTTC. It specifies CASSLRLTRDEQFF.

V and J are TRBV27 and TRBJ2-7; D possibly corresponds to TRBD2 (6 bases). V lost 6 bases, J lost 0 bases, and 12 bases lay in between. The CDR3 spans 14 residues. Germline V lookup: CDR1 MNHEY, CDR2 SMNVEV (reference sequence). The CDR3 DNA reads TGTGCCAGCAGACTAGCCACGAGCTCCTACGAGCAGTACTTC. This gives the protein CASRLATSSYEQYF.

The chain links TRBV5-6 to TRBJ2-7; TRBD1 agrees at 8 bases. This CDR3 contains 14 residues. The germline gives CDR1 SGHDT, CDR2 YYEEEE. Germline trimming cut 1 base from V and 5 bases from J; bases unmatched to any gene: 5. This CDR3 reads CASSLLDRDNEQYF. The CDR3 DNA is TGTGCCAGCAGCTTGTTGGACAGGGATAACGAGCAGTACTTC.

V usage is TRBV5-6 and J usage is TRBJ2-3; D is possibly TRBD1 (6 bases). This CDR3 is 19 amino acids long. The germline CDR1 and CDR2 sequences are SGHDT and YYEEEE. V gave up 0 bases and J gave up 4 bases, with 24 bases separating them. CDR3 sequence: CASSLAAQGEFLTADTQYF. The CDR3, as DNA: TGTGCCAGCAGCTTGGCCGCACAGGGCGAATTTCTAACGGCAGATACGCAGTATTTT.

The CDR3 spells CASRSTGAYNSPLHF. The CDR3 region has the DNA TGTGCCAGCAGATCCACGGGAGCCTATAATTCACCCCTCCACTTT. The rearrangement joins TRBV6-6 to TRBJ1-6; no reliable D call. This CDR3 has 15 amino acids. V was trimmed by 6 bases and J by 2 bases, leaving 11 bases between them. Germline CDR1 MNHNY, CDR2 SVGAGI (reference sequence).

V is TRBV7-6 and J is TRBJ1-6, with 9 bases aligning to TRBD1. V dropped 5 bases and J dropped 6; count of bases not matched to a gene: 8. Germline CDR1 and CDR2: SGHVS and FNYEAQ. The CDR3 length is 16 residues. The CDR3 loop is CASSPRTGDGNSPLHF. The CDR3 DNA is TGTGCCAGCAGCCCCAGGACAGGGGATGGTAATTCACCCCTCCACTTT.

The chain joins TRBV25-1 to TRBJ2-7; no clear D. The CDR3 loop spans 15 amino acids. CDR1 MGHDK and CDR2 SYGVNS come from the germline V gene. Deletions cut 1 base from V and 5 bases from J, with 15 bases between. CDR3 amino acids: CASSESRRQKNEQYF. DNA for the CDR3: TGTGCCAGCAGTGAATCGAGACGACAAAAAAACGAGCAGTACTTC.

V gene TRBV9 combines with J gene TRBJ2-5; 10 positions match TRBD2. This CDR3 has 16 residues. The germline CDR1 and CDR2 sequences are SGDLS and YYNGEE. V lost 2 bases and J lost 4; bases outside the gene matches: 8. CDR3 in DNA: TGTGCCAGCAGCGTGAGCGGGGGGGGTATCATAGAGACCCAGTACTTC. Protein: CASSVSGGGIIETQYF.

The CDR3, as DNA: TGTGCCAGCAGCCCGTGGGGGGGGACAGGGAACACTGAAGCTTTCTTT. Translated, it gives CASSPWGGTGNTEAFF. The J gene is TRBJ1-1, the V gene TRBV28, with 8 bases fitting TRBD1. CDR1 MDHEN and CDR2 SYDVKM come from the germline V gene. Unmatched junction bases numbered 10, after V lost 6 bases and J lost 1 base. The CDR3 sequence is 16 residues long.